A selection of T cell receptor beta chains follows, all from one sample in a study of metastatic and nonmetastatic thyroid tumors. TCRdb recomputed clones from the PCR reads via MiXCR. The sample lists around 30,000 clones; about 18% were seen once. The sample consisted of blood. Receptors originate from a female donor with papillary thyroid cancer or a benign thyroid nodule (not recorded which). Some clones in this sample may be carry-over from other donors' samples. CDR3s include the opening cysteine and the closing phenylalanine or tryptophan. Each record gives: clone size, V gene, CDR3 length, D gene, J gene, CDR3 protein, CDR3 DNA. The D gene is left open where the match is weak. Rows give clone size only sometimes, using once, few, many, or a class for an expanded clone.

size: many
V: TRBV11-3
length: 14
D: TRBD2
J: TRBJ2-5
CDR3: CASSLTTSSETQYF
DNA: TGTGCCAGCAGCTTAACGACTAGCTCGGAGACCCAGTACTTC

size: .
V: TRBV4-1
length: 13
D: .
J: TRBJ2-7
CDR3: CASSQDSTYEQYF
DNA: TGCGCCAGCAGCCAAGACTCAACATACGAGCAGTACTTC

size: once
V: TRBV7-2
length: 16
D: .
J: TRBJ2-2
CDR3: CASSLGPGGTTVELFF
DNA: TGTGCCAGCAGCTTAGGGCCCGGAGGTACGACCGTGGAGCTGTTTTTT

size: many
V: TRBV6-4
length: 19
D: TRBD1
J: TRBJ2-2
CDR3: CASSPGTGVFFGNTGELFF
DNA: TGTGCCAGCAGTCCCGGGACAGGGGTCTTTTTTGGGAACACCGGGGAGCTGTTTTTT

size: many
V: TRBV9
length: 16
D: .
J: TRBJ1-6
CDR3: CASSVGATAGNSPLHF
DNA: TGTGCCAGCAGCGTAGGTGCGACAGCGGGAAATTCACCCCTCCACTTT

size: many
V: TRBV20-1
length: 11
D: .
J: TRBJ1-1
CDR3: CSARAQNEAFF
DNA: TGCAGTGCTAGGGCCCAAAATGAAGCTTTCTTT

size: many
V: TRBV4-1
length: 20
D: TRBD2
J: TRBJ2-1
CDR3: CASSQDDEGGGRSIYNEQFF
DNA: TGCGCCAGCAGCCAAGATGATGAAGGCGGCGGGAGAAGCATATACAATGAGCAGTTCTTC

size: many
V: TRBV6-1
length: 15
D: TRBD2
J: TRBJ2-5
CDR3: CASSSGLAGKETQYF
DNA: TGTGCCAGCAGTTCAGGACTAGCGGGGAAAGAGACCCAGTACTTC

size: many
V: TRBV6-1
length: 15
D: TRBD1
J: TRBJ1-3
CDR3: CASSPDRTSGNTIYF
DNA: TGTGCCAGCAGCCCGGACAGGACTTCTGGAAACACCATATATTTT

size: medium-sized
V: TRBV6-1
length: 14
D: .
J: TRBJ1-4
CDR3: CASSEGGGGEKLFF
DNA: TGTGCCAGCAGTGAAGGGGGAGGAGGTGAAAAACTGTTTTTT

size: many
V: TRBV6-5
length: 15
D: TRBD1
J: TRBJ1-1
CDR3: CASSYWTGAYTEAFF
DNA: TGTGCCAGCAGTTACTGGACAGGGGCGTACACTGAAGCTTTCTTT

size: many
V: TRBV6-1
length: 14
D: .
J: TRBJ1-2
CDR3: CASTRVGVTYGYTF
DNA: TGTGCCAGCACCAGAGTCGGGGTAACTTATGGCTACACCTTC

size: .
V: TRBV11-2
length: 18
D: TRBD2
J: TRBJ2-5
CDR3: CASILNPATSGGRETQYF
DNA: TGTGCCAGCATCTTAAATCCTGCGACTAGCGGCGGCAGGGAGACCCAGTACTTC

size: many
V: TRBV19
length: 15
D: .
J: TRBJ1-6
CDR3: CASSPILTDFLSLHF
DNA: TGTGCCAGTAGTCCGATCCTGACCGACTTCTTGTCCCTCCACTTT

size: many
V: TRBV18
length: 15
D: .
J: TRBJ1-4
CDR3: CASSQTREPGEKLFF
DNA: TGTGCCAGCTCACAAACCCGGGAGCCGGGTGAAAAACTGTTTTTT

size: .
V: TRBV18
length: 14
D: .
J: TRBJ2-5
CDR3: CASSPWTEQETQNF
DNA: TGTGCCAGCTCACCATGGACGGAACAAGAGACGCAGAACTTC

size: many
V: TRBV3-1
length: 17
D: TRBD2
J: TRBJ2-1
CDR3: CASSQDLAGGSYNEQFF
DNA: TGTGCCAGCAGCCAAGATCTAGCGGGAGGGTCCTACAATGAGCAGTTCTTC

size: many
V: TRBV20-1
length: 13
D: .
J: TRBJ2-3
CDR3: CSAYNGATDTQYF
DNA: TGCAGTGCTTACAACGGTGCCACAGATACGCAGTATTTT